This T cell receptor (beta chain) originates from a study of blood T cells in healthy people across ages (dated by TCRdb to between 2014 and 2017). At the level of the whole study: In model experiments, roughly one uniquely barcoded TCR beta cDNA molecule per two T cells was captured by template switching. Using the same blood draw, the study looked at two additional independent replicas of 1 million unique cDNA reads for two donors, one aged 18 to 30 and the other aged 80 or older. To avoid experimental bias, donors of different ages were randomly spread across the sequencing lanes. Using deep sequencing normalized with unique cDNA molecular identifiers, the study measured how TCR beta repertoire diversity changes with age. The donors were divided into four age groups: young (average roughly 15 years), middle-aged (roughly 40), aged (62) and long-lived (roughly 88).

Results the study describes overall, beyond this receptor: The CMV infection status of donors was not known, potentially confounding age-related changes in expanded clonotypes. Observed TCR beta diversity per million T cells fell roughly linearly with age, and a significant reduction was already apparent by age roughly 40. There was a strong correlation between observed TCR beta diversity and the percentage of naive T cells measured by flow cytometry. Compared with the aged group, the long-lived group had more naive CD4+ T cells, fewer expanded clones and increased TCR diversity, suggesting age selection. Estimates of total diversity based on one million sequenced T cells were regarded as lower bounds and as underestimates. Conclusive comparison of naive and antigen-experienced compartments was prevented by the profiling of bulk unsorted PBMCs.

This clonotype was detected only a few times. The clone's antigen remains unknown. It has no much larger one-base neighbor in the sample; base qualities were not kept. The roughly 39 donors, aged roughly 6 to 100 years, were systemically healthy Caucasian individuals from Russia. Ten milliliters of peripheral blood were drawn from each donor into EDTA-treated Vacutainer tubes. PBMCs were isolated by Ficoll-Paque density-gradient centrifugation, with at least 6 million obtained per sample. Total RNA was extracted from PBMCs with Trizol reagent, with at least 5 micrograms obtained per sample. The percentages of naive CD45RAhigh/CD27high T cells were determined by flow cytometry on a PBMC aliquot from every donor. Counted from cysteine to phenylalanine, this CDR3 has 15 amino acids. Solely the CDR3 DNA is kept, with 45 bases framed from the first base. From a lookup of the germline V gene, CDR1 and CDR2 are SNHLY and FYNNEI. V ends up 5 bases short and J 2 bases short, with an unmatched junction base count of 6.

The library was generated by 5' RACE. Sequencing took place on an Illumina HiSeq 2500. The second PCR ran for about 7 to 11 cycles and used a J-beta primer mix along with a sample-barcoded 5' primer. Each TCR beta cDNA molecule received a unique molecular identifier from a template-switch 5' adaptor carrying 12 random nucleotides. Each sample yielded at least 3 million CDR3-containing paired-end reads. First-strand cDNA was synthesized from all RNA with the Mint cDNA synthesis kit, primed by a TRBC-specific oligonucleotide. All cDNA was treated with uracil-DNA glycosylase and then went through a first 18-cycle PCR with the universal primers M1SS and BC2_uni_R. For the original study's pipeline: For normalization, 1 million high-quality reads, each with a distinct molecular identifier, were randomly selected from each sample. Reads sharing molecular identifiers were discarded rather than binned into consensus sequences. MiTCR, with a Q25 quality threshold and the strictest error-elimination algorithm, was used for CDR3 identification, clonotype clustering and error correction. A nonparametric unseen species model with Euler transformation was used to estimate lower-bound total TCR beta diversity. TCRdb handled the public reads itself, with Q25 trimming in fastp and clone calling in MiXCR, and kept productive beta chains. Identical CDR3 proteins give one entry, which carries the most common genes and DNA. TCRdb, not the authors, supplied the V and J calls. For this sample the table gives under 2 million distinct CDR3 sequences, of which roughly a third were detected only once. Around 11% of the sample comes from the top ten.

The sample taken for sequencing was blood. The chain joins TRBV2 to TRBJ2-7; TRBD1 matches 10 bases in the middle. This sequence originates from a woman aged 25 to 45 in good health. The CDR3 has the sequence CASSSTGGPTYEQYF. The sequence in DNA is TGTGCCAGCAGTTCGACAGGGGGCCCTACCTACGAGCAGTACTTC.